The source of this T cell receptor beta chain is a study of cytomegalovirus exposure and HLA in healthy donors. Overall study results and limits: The investigators catalogued 150 to 200 TCR beta chains as cytomegalovirus-associated.

The trim removed 6 bases at V and 5 bases at J, leaving 4 bases unmatched. Looked up from germline, CDR1 is MNHEY and CDR2 is SMNVEV (reference sequence). CDR3 length: 13 residues. Concerning this clone: No antigen is known for it.

The method was immunoSEQ multiplex PCR; TCRdb's version includes in-frame clones alone and lacks a portion of them. The sample lists 100,000 to 150,000 clones; 90% to 95% were seen once. Sequenced material: PBMCs. The chain recombines TRBV27 with TRBJ2-1, with TRBD1 matching 7 bases. The source is a woman in her late teens or twenties in good health and CMV-seronegative. The CDR3 DNA reads TGTGCCAGCAGATGGGGACAGAACAATGAGCAGTTCTTC. It yields the protein CASRWGQNNEQFF.